The 10 T cell receptor beta chains below all came from one sample that was sequenced in a study of vaccination effects on CD4 cells after COVID-19 (dated by TCRdb to 2021 to 2024). After less than eleven days of culture, CD4+ T cells were isolated with the EasySep CD4+ T cell isolation kit. Each participant got two doses of an mRNA SARS-CoV-2 vaccine, either BNT162b2 or mRNA-1273. The library was built by means of the immunoSEQ multiplex PCR assay. TCRdb stores this immuneACCESS table with in-frame sequences only. Part of the clones is absent; in the studies checked, under half of the shortfall reflects unresolved V genes, and no reason is known for the rest. Across this sample there are some 69,000 clones, with around 67% seen only once. The ten largest clones represent about 2% of the sample. Their antigens remain unidentified. The sample was CD4+ T cells from PBMCs cultured without peptide, taken after COVID-19 vaccination. The receptor set was obtained from a human donor who received a COVID-19 vaccine.

This clone was detected once. The chain couples TRBV25-1 to TRBJ2-3, with a possible D match to TRBD1 (5 bases). The V end was cut by 5 bases, the J end by 0 bases, with 18 bases between. The CDR3 runs to 17 residues. Germline loops: CDR1 MGHDK, CDR2 SYGVNS. CDR3 in DNA: TGTGCCAGCAGTCCCCAGTGGGGCATAGCTAGCACAGATACGCAGTATTTT. Amino acids: CASSPQWGIASTDTQYF.

V gene TRBV24-1 combines with J gene TRBJ2-6; 7 positions match TRBD1. Germline assignment: CDR1 KGHDR and CDR2 SFDVKD. The V and J ends lost 3 bases and 0 bases, in that order; junction bases with no gene match: 10. CDR3 length equals 19 residues. The CDR3: CATSDPLQGMSSGANVLTF. CDR3 DNA sequence: TGTGCCACCAGTGATCCCCTACAGGGGATGAGCTCTGGGGCCAACGTCCTGACTTTC.

The genes are TRBV19 and TRBJ2-5; 7 nucleotides align to TRBD2. With V trimmed by 2 bases and J by 5 bases, 8 bases remained unmatched. Germline CDR1 and CDR2: LNHDA and SQIVND (reference sequence). CDR3 length: 15 residues. CDR3 residues: CASSITSGGPETQYF. As DNA, the CDR3 is TGTGCCAGTAGTATAACGTCGGGGGGTCCTGAGACCCAGTACTTC.

The chain links TRBV4-1 to TRBJ2-3, with D possibly TRBD2 on 5 matching bases. V was shortened by 0 bases and J by 5 bases, with 9 bases between the two germline ends. The CDR3 sequence is 14 residues long. The germline V gene has CDR1 MGHRA and CDR2 YSYEKL. The CDR3 DNA sequence: TGCGCCAGCAGCCAAGAATCCAGCGGAGATACGCAGTATTTT. Translating it yields CASSQESSGDTQYF.

The chain couples TRBV24-1 to TRBJ2-3; tentative D call: TRBD2 (5 bases). V was shortened by 3 bases and J by 3 bases, with 9 bases between the two germline ends. The germline V gene encodes CDR1 KGHDR and CDR2 SFDVKD. There are 14 residues in the CDR3. In nucleotides, the CDR3 is TGTGCCACCAGTGATGTCCGGGGAACAGATACGCAGTATTTT. Its protein product is CATSDVRGTDTQYF.

This chain links TRBV5-5 with TRBJ1-5; D ambiguous. The CDR3 is 13 residues long. Germline CDR1 reads SGHKS; CDR2 reads YYEKEE (reference sequence). Deletions cut 0 bases from V and 4 bases from J, with 5 bases between. The CDR3 DNA follows: TGTGCCAGCAGCTTGGCCTGGAATCAGCCCCAGCATTTT. The encoded protein is CASSLAWNQPQHF.

This clone was seen only a few times. DNA of the CDR3: TGTGCCAGTAGTAGTACCCTAGCGGGGGGGCGGACCGGGGAGCTGTTTTTT. Residues: CASSSTLAGGRTGELFF. J is TRBJ2-2 and V is TRBV19; TRBD2 matches 12 bases. In germline, CDR1 is LNHDA, CDR2 SQIVND (reference sequence). J lost 5 bases, V lost 4 bases, and 8 bases had no gene match. The CDR3 has 17 residues.

This clone was recorded once. This chain joins TRBV28 and TRBJ1-4, with 7 positions matching TRBD1. The CDR3 covers 15 residues. Trimming at V came to 6 bases and at J to 4 bases, leaving 8 bases not matched to a gene. Germline V gene data show CDR1 as MDHEN and CDR2 as SYDVKM. The CDR3 loop reads CASRSPRGRNEKLFF. The CDR3, as DNA: TGTGCCAGCAGGTCTCCTAGGGGGCGTAATGAAAAACTGTTTTTT.

The V call is TRBV15, the J call TRBJ2-3, with D perhaps matching TRBD1 (6 bases). Germline V gene lookup returns CDR1 LNHNV and CDR2 YYDKDF (reference sequence). The CDR3 loop spans 17 amino acids. V gave up 2 bases and J gave up 4 bases, with 19 bases separating them. CDR3 sequence (DNA): TGTGCCACCAGCAGAAAGCCATCAGGGGTAAGGGCAGATACGCAGTATTTT. This codes for CATSRKPSGVRADTQYF.

This chain uses TRBV7-3 with TRBJ1-1; 8 nucleotides agree with TRBD1. V was clipped by 2 bases and J by 0 bases; unmatched bases: 5. Germline V gene lookup returns CDR1 SGHTA and CDR2 FQGTGA. There are 16 residues in the CDR3. CDR3: CASSLQGAIMNTEAFF. The CDR3 DNA sequence: TGTGCCAGCAGCTTACAGGGGGCGATAATGAACACTGAAGCTTTCTTT.